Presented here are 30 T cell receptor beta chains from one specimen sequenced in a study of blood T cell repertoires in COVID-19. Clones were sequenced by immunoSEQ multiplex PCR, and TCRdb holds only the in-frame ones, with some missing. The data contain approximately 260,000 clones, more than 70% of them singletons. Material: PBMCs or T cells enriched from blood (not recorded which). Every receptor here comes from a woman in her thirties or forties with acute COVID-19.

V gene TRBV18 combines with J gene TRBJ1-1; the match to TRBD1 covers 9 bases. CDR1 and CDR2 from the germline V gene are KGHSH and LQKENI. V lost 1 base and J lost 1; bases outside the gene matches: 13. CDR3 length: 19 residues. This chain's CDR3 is CASSPRLGTGRAKNTEAFF. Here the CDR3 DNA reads TGTGCCAGCTCACCACGTTTGGGGACAGGGAGGGCAAAGAACACTGAAGCTTTCTTT.

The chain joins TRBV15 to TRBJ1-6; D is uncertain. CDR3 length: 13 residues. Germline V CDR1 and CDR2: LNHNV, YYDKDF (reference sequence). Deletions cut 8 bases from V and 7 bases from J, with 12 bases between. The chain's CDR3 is CATGGGLNSPLHF. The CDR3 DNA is TGTGCCACCGGCGGAGGGCTCAATTCACCCCTCCACTTT.

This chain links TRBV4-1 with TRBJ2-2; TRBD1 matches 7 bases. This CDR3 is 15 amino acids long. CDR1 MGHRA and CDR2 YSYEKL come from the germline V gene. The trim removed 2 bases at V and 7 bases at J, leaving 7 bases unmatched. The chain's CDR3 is CASSQRGLRYGELFF. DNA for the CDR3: TGCGCCAGCAGCCAAAGGGGGCTGCGTTACGGGGAGCTGTTTTTT.

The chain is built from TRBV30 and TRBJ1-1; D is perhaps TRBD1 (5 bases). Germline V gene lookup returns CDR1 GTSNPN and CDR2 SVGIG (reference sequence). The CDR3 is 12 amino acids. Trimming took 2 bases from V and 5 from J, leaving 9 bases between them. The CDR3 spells CAWSQAGTEAFF. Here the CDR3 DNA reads TGTGCCTGGAGTCAAGCAGGGACTGAAGCTTTCTTT.

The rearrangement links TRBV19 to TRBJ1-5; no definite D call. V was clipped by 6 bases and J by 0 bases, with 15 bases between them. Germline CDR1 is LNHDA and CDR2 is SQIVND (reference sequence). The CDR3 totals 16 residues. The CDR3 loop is CASRARQYDSNQPQHF. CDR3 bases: TGTGCCAGTAGGGCCCGCCAGTATGATAGCAATCAGCCCCAGCATTTT.

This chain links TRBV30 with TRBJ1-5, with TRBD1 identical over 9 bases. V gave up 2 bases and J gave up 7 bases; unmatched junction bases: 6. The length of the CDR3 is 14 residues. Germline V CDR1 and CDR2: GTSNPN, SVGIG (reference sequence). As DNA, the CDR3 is TGTGCCTGGAGTTACCGGACAGGGGTCCAGCCCCAGCATTTT. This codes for CAWSYRTGVQPQHF.

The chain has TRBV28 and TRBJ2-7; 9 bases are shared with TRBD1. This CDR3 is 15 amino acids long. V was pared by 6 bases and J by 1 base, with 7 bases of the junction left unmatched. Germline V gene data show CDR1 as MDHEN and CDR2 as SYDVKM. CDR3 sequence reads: CASRNGQGTSYEQYF. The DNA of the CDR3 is TGTGCCAGCAGGAACGGACAGGGGACGTCCTACGAGCAGTACTTC.

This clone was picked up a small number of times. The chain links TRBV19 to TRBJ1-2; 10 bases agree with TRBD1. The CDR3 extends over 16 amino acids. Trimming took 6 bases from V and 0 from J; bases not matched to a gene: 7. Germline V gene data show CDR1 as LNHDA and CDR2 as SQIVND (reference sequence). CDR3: CASRETGGSANYGYTF. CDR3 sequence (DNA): TGTGCCAGTAGGGAGACAGGGGGCTCGGCTAACTATGGCTACACCTTC.

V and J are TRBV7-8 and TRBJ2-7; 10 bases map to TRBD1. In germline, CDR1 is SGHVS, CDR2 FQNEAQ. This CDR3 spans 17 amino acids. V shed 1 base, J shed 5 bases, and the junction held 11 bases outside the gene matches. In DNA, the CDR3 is TGTGCCAGCAGCTTAGGAGTATTTGTGGGACAGGGGAACGAGCAGTACTTC. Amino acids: CASSLGVFVGQGNEQYF.

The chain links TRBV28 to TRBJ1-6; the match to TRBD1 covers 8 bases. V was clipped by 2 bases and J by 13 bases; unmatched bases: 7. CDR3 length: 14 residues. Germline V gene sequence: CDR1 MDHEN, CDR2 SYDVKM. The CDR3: CASSLTDRGRPLHF. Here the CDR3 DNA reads TGTGCCAGCAGTTTAACAGACAGGGGACGTCCCCTCCACTTT.

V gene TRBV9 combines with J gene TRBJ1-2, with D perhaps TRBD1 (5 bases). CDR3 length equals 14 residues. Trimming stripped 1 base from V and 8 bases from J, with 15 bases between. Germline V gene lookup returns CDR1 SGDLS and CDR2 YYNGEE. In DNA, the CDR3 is TGTGCCAGCAGCGTATCGCCAGGGCGGGGCGGCTACACCTTC. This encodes CASSVSPGRGGYTF. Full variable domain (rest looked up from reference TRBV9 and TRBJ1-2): DSGVTQTPKHLITATGQRVTLRCSPRSGDLSVYWYQQSLDQGLQFLIQYYNGEERAKGNILERFSAQQFPDLHSELNLSSLELGDSALYFCASSVSPGRGGYTFGSGTRLTVV.

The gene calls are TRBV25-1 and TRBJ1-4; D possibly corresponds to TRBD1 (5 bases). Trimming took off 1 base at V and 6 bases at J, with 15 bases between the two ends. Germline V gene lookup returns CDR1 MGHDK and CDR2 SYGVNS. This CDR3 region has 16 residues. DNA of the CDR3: TGTGCCAGCAGTGAATTCGGTTCAGGGAGGGATGAAAAACTGTTTTTT. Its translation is CASSEFGSGRDEKLFF.

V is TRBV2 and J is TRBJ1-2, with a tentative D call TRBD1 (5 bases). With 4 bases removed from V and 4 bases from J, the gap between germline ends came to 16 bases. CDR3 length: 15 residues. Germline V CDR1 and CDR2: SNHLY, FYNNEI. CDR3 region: CASSAGTSAGYGYTF. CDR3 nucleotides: TGTGCCAGCAGTGCAGGGACGTCAGCGGGCTATGGCTACACCTTC.

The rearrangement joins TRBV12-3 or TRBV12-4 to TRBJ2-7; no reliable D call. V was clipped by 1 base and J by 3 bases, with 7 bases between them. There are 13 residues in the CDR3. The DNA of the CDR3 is TGTGCCAGCAGTTTAGGACTTGACTACGAGCAGTACTTC. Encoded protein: CASSLGLDYEQYF.

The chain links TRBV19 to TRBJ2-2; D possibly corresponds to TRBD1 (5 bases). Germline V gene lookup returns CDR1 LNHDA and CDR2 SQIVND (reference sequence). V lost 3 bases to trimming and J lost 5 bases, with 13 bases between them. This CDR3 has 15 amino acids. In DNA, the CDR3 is TGTGCCAGTAGTATCCTGGGGCTTAGGACCGGGGAGCTGTTTTTT. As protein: CASSILGLRTGELFF.

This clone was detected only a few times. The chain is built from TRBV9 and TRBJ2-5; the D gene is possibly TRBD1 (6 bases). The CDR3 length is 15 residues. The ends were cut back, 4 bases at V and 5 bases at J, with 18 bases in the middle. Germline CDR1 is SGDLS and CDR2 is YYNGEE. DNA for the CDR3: TGTGCCAGCAGCCCTCGGACAGCCTCCGGGGAGACCCAGTACTTC. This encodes CASSPRTASGETQYF.

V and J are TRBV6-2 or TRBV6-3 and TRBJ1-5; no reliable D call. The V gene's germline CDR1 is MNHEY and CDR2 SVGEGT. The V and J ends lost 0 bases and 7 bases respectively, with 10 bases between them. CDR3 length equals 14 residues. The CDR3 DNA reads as TGTGCCAGCAGTTACTCGAGTAGAGAGCAGCCCCAGCATTTT. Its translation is CASSYSSREQPQHF.

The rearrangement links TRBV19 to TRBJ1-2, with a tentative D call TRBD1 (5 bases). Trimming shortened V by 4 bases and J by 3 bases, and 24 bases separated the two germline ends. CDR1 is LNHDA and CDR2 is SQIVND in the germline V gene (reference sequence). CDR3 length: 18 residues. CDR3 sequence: CASSTTFIQVPPDYGYTF. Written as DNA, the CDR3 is TGTGCCAGTAGTACCACTTTTATACAGGTCCCTCCAGACTATGGCTACACCTTC.

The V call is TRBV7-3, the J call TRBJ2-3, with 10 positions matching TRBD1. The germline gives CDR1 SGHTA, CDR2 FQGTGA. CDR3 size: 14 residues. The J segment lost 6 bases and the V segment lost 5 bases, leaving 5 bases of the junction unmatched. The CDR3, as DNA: TGTGCCAGCAGCCGACAGGGGGCGGAGGATACGCAGTATTTT. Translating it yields CASSRQGAEDTQYF.

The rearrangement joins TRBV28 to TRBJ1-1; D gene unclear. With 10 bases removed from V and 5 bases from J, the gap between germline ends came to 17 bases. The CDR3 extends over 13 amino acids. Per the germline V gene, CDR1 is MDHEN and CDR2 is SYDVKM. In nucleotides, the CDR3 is TGTGCCACCAAGCTAGTTCATGTTACTGAAGCTTTCTTT. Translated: CATKLVHVTEAFF.

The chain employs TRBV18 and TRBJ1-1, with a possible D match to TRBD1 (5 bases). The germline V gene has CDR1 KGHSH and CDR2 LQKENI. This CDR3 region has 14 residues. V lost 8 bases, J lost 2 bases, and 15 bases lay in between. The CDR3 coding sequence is TGTGCCAGCACGTACAGGTCTGAAAACACTGAAGCTTTCTTT. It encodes CASTYRSENTEAFF.

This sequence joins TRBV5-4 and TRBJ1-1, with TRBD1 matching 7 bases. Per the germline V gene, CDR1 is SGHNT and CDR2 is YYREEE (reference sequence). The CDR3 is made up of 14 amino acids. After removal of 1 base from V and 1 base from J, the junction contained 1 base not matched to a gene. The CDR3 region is CASSLRQGNTEAFF. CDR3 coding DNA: TGTGCCAGCAGCTTGCGACAGGGGAACACTGAAGCTTTCTTT.

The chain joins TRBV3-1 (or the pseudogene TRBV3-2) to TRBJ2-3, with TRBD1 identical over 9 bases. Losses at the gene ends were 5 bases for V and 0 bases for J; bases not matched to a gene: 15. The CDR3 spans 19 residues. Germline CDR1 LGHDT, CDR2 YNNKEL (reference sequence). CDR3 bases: TGTGCCAGCAGCAAACGCGGACAGGGGAATTCCCCTAGCACAGATACGCAGTATTTT. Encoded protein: CASSKRGQGNSPSTDTQYF.

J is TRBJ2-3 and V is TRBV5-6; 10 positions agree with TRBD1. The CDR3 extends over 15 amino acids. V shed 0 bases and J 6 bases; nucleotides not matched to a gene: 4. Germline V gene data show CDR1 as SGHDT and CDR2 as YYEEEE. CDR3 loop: CASSLGTGGMDTQYF. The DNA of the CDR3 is TGTGCCAGCAGCTTGGGGACAGGGGGTATGGATACGCAGTATTTT. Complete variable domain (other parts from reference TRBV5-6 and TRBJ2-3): DAGVTQSPTHLIKTRGQQVTLRCSPKSGHDTVSWYQQALGQGPQFIFQYYEEEERQRGNFPDRFSGHQFPNYSSELNVNALLLGDSALYLCASSLGTGGMDTQYFGPGTRLTVL.

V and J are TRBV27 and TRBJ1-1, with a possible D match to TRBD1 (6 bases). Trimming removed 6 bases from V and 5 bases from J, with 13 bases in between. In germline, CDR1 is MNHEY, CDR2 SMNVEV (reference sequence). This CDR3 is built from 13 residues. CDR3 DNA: TGTGCCAGCAGCAGGGGAGTTGGGACTGAAGCTTTCTTT. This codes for CASSRGVGTEAFF.

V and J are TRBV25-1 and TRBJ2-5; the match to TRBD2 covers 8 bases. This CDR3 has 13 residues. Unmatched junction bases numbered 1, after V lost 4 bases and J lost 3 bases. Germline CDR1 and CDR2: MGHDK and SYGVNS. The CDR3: CASSGAGEETQYF. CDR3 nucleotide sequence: TGTGCCAGCAGTGGAGCGGGAGAAGAGACCCAGTACTTC.

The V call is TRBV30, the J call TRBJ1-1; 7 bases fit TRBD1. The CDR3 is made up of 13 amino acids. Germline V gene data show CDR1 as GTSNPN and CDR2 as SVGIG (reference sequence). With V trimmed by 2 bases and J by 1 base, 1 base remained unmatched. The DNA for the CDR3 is TGTGCCTGGAGTCGGACAGGGAACACTGAAGCTTTCTTT. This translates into CAWSRTGNTEAFF.

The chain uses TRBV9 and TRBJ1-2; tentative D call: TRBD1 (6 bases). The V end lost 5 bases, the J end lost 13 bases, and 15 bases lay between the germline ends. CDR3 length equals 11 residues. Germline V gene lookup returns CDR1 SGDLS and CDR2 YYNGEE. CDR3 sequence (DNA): TGTGCCAGCAGAGGGTCGACAGGCCTCACCTTC. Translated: CASRGSTGLTF.

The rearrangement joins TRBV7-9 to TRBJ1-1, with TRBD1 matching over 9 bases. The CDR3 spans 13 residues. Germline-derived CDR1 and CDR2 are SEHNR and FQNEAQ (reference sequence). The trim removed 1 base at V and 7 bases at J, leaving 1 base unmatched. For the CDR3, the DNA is TGTGCCAGCAGCTTAGGGACAGGGGATGAAGCTTTCTTT. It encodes CASSLGTGDEAFF.

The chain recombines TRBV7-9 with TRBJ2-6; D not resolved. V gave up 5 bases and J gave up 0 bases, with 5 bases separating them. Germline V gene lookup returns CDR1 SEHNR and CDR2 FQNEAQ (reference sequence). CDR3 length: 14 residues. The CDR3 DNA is TGTGCCAGCAGCCCCGTCTCTGGGGCCAACGTCCTGACTTTC. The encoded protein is CASSPVSGANVLTF.